The 17 T cell receptor beta chains listed next were all sequenced from one sample in a study of T cell responses to AZD1222 COVID-19 vaccine. TCRdb keeps only in-frame clones here, not all; method: immunoSEQ multiplex PCR. The sample contains some 86,000 clones, around 92% of which appear only once. This specimen was peripheral blood, taken on day 0 of AZD1222 vaccination. The origin of the receptors is an adult in good health.

In nucleotides, the CDR3 is TGTGCCAGCAGCTTCAGACGGACAAGCACAGATACGCAGTATTTT. As protein: CASSFRRTSTDTQYF. The chain joins TRBV7-8 to TRBJ2-3; weak D call: TRBD1 (5 bases). Trimming removed 3 bases from V and 0 bases from J, with 10 bases in between. CDR3 length: 15 residues. The germline V gene encodes CDR1 SGHVS and CDR2 FQNEAQ.

By sample fraction, this clone is medium-sized. V is TRBV6-2 or TRBV6-3 and J is TRBJ1-3; the D is unclear. CDR3 length: 16 residues. V was clipped by 3 bases and J by 7 bases, with 19 bases between them. The V gene's germline CDR1 is MNHEY and CDR2 SVGEGT. The DNA of the CDR3 is TGTGCCAGCAGTTATACGACGGGTGACTTCCGTAACACCATATATTTT. It codes for CASSYTTGDFRNTIYF.

V and J are TRBV4-3 and TRBJ2-7; 8 positions agree with TRBD2. This CDR3 is built from 15 residues. V was clipped by 2 bases and J by 4 bases; unmatched bases: 7. Germline-derived CDR1 and CDR2 are LGHNA and YSLEER. CDR3 sequence: CASSQYSGGVYEQYF. For the CDR3, the DNA is TGCGCCAGCAGCCAATACTCGGGGGGGGTTTACGAGCAGTACTTC.

CDR3 DNA sequence: TGTGCCACCAGTGATTCTCGCGGCCGACCGGGACAGGGTACCTACGAGCAGTACTTC. Translated, it gives CATSDSRGRPGQGTYEQYF. This rearrangement joins TRBV24-1 to TRBJ2-7; TRBD1 matches at 9 bases. Unmatched junction bases numbered 15, after V lost 2 bases and J lost 2 bases. This CDR3 region has 19 residues. Germline loops: CDR1 KGHDR, CDR2 SFDVKD.

The genes are TRBV7-9 and TRBJ1-1, with 8 bases lining up with TRBD1. The CDR3 totals 13 residues. Germline values: CDR1 SEHNR, CDR2 FQNEAQ (reference sequence). V lost 5 bases to trimming and J lost 4 bases; unmatched junction nucleotides: 3. The CDR3 loop is CASSQQGGTEAFF. CDR3 DNA sequence: TGTGCCAGCAGCCAACAGGGGGGCACTGAAGCTTTCTTT.

The genes are TRBV6-5 and TRBJ1-2; D uncertain. This CDR3 contains 14 residues. CDR1 and CDR2 from the germline V gene are MNHEY and SVGAGI. Trimming took 1 base from V and 2 from J, leaving 8 bases between them. The CDR3 reads CASSYYGVNYGYTF. CDR3 nucleotide sequence: TGTGCCAGCAGTTACTACGGGGTCAACTATGGCTACACCTTC.

The chain recombines TRBV7-9 with TRBJ2-2, with a possible D match to TRBD1 (5 bases). The CDR3 spans 16 residues. CDR1 and CDR2 (germline): SEHNR, FQNEAQ (reference sequence). V was pared by 3 bases and J by 0 bases, with 11 bases between. CDR3 loop: CASSLVRQSNTGELFF. The CDR3 DNA follows: TGTGCCAGCAGCTTGGTCCGACAGTCGAACACCGGGGAGCTGTTTTTT.

This chain joins TRBV21-1 and TRBJ2-1; the table's D call, TRBD2, has no DNA check behind it. TRBV21-1 is reported as a pseudogene. There are 16 residues in the CDR3. The CDR3 sequence is CASRLDLLAGNGFQFF. In DNA, the CDR3 is TGTGCCAGCAGGTTAGACCTCCTAGCGGGAAATGGATTTCAGTTCTTC.

A single count supports this clone. CDR3 DNA sequence: TGTGCCAGCAGCACAACGCTAGGCCCGAAAGCGAACACCGGGGAGCTGTTTTTT. Encoded protein: CASSTTLGPKANTGELFF. The chain couples TRBV28 to TRBJ2-2; D not resolved. Trimming left V 6 bases short and J 0 bases short, with 20 bases between. The CDR3 loop spans 18 amino acids. In germline, CDR1 is MDHEN, CDR2 SYDVKM.

The gene calls are TRBV10-3 and TRBJ2-3; 10 bases line up with TRBD1. Looked up from germline, CDR1 is ENHRY and CDR2 is SYGVKD. The CDR3 loop spans 21 amino acids. V shed 4 bases, J shed 5 bases, and the junction held 24 bases outside the gene matches. CDR3 region: CAISVLGTGVPGDDLGDTQYF. DNA for the CDR3: TGTGCCATCAGTGTATTAGGGACAGGGGTTCCCGGGGACGACCTCGGAGATACGCAGTATTTT.

This clone came up once. The genes are TRBV7-9 and TRBJ1-3, with D perhaps matching TRBD1 (6 bases). Germline V gene lookup returns CDR1 SEHNR and CDR2 FQNEAQ (reference sequence). The germline V and J ends were trimmed by 5 bases and 0 bases, with 14 bases remaining between them. The CDR3 extends over 16 amino acids. The CDR3 region is CASSRRTGTSGNTIYF. CDR3 nucleotide sequence: TGTGCCAGCAGCCGAAGAACAGGGACCTCTGGAAACACCATATATTTT. Together with reference TRBV7-9 and TRBJ1-3, the CDR3 gives the full variable domain: DTGVSQNPRHKITKRGQNVTFRCDPISEHNRLYWYRQTLGQGPEFLTYFQNEAQLEKSRLLSDRFSAERPKGSFSTLEIQRTEQGDSAMYLCASSRRTGTSGNTIYFGEGSWLTVV.

V usage is TRBV14 and J usage is TRBJ1-4; D gene uncertain. V was shortened by 2 bases and J by 6 bases, with 28 bases between the two germline ends. CDR3 size: 20 residues. Germline V gene lookup returns CDR1 SGHDN and CDR2 FVKESK. The CDR3 sequence: CASSQKNASRWGSGDEKLFF. The DNA of the CDR3 is TGTGCCAGCAGCCAAAAAAACGCAAGCAGGTGGGGTTCTGGGGATGAAAAACTGTTTTTT.

This chain connects TRBV19 to TRBJ2-7; D is tentatively TRBD1 or TRBD2 (5 bases each). V lost 3 bases and J lost 5, with 17 bases in between. This CDR3 region has 15 residues. Germline values: CDR1 LNHDA, CDR2 SQIVND (reference sequence). The CDR3 region has the DNA TGTGCCAGTAGTATCTCTGAGGGGTTCGGGGACGAGCAGTACTTC. Amino acid sequence: CASSISEGFGDEQYF.

The chain uses TRBV30 and TRBJ2-2; 11 bases map to TRBD2. CDR3 length: 15 amino acids. CDR1 and CDR2 from the germline V gene are GTSNPN and SVGIG (reference sequence). The J segment lost 3 bases and the V segment lost 6 bases, leaving 6 bases of the junction unmatched. The chain's CDR3 is CACLAGGGYTGELFF. CDR3 DNA sequence: TGTGCCTGTCTAGCGGGAGGAGGCTACACCGGGGAGCTGTTTTTT.

This clone was seen a single time. V is TRBV11-1 and J is TRBJ2-2, with TRBD2 matching 9 bases. Germline trimming cut 4 bases from V and 1 base from J; bases unmatched to any gene: 4. The germline gives CDR1 SGHAT, CDR2 FQDESV (reference sequence). The CDR3 runs to 16 residues. Here the CDR3 DNA reads TGTGCCAGCAGCTCGGGACTAGCCCTGAACACCGGGGAGCTGTTTTTT. Translation gives CASSSGLALNTGELFF.

The V and J genes are TRBV6-1 and TRBJ2-7; 10 bases line up with TRBD2. Looked up from germline, CDR1 is MNHNS and CDR2 is SASEGT. The CDR3 has 17 amino acids. The ends lost 3 bases at V and 4 bases at J; junction bases unmatched: 12. The CDR3 spells CASSDLAGVRGLYEQYF. In DNA, the CDR3 is TGTGCCAGCAGTGATCTAGCGGGAGTTAGGGGACTTTACGAGCAGTACTTC.

The chain combines TRBV28 with TRBJ2-1, with D unclear. Germline assignment: CDR1 MDHEN and CDR2 SYDVKM. The CDR3 spans 16 residues. V was cut by 1 base and J by 0 bases, with 10 bases left in between. The CDR3 protein is CASSLSRPVSYNEQFF. In DNA form, the CDR3 reads TGTGCCAGCAGTTTATCGCGACCAGTCTCCTACAATGAGCAGTTCTTC.